The 32 T cell receptor beta chains presented below share a single source sample, sequenced in a study of blood T cell repertoires in COVID-19. Sequencing used immunoSEQ multiplex PCR; TCRdb keeps in-frame clones, though not all of them. Counted here are roughly 60,000 clones, approximately 80% occurring once; the ten biggest clones make up roughly 23%. The source material was peripheral blood. The receptor source for this set is a human donor in a cohort sampled during active COVID-19.

J is TRBJ1-2 and V is TRBV30; 8 bases fit TRBD1. The length of the CDR3 is 15 residues. The germline V gene has CDR1 GTSNPN and CDR2 SVGIG (reference sequence). Losses at the gene ends were 2 bases for V and 2 bases for J; bases not matched to a gene: 7. CDR3 sequence reads: CAWSKTTGGNYGYTF. The CDR3 DNA sequence: TGTGCCTGGAGTAAAACTACAGGGGGGAACTATGGCTACACCTTC.

For the CDR3, the DNA is TGCGCCAGCAGCCAAGATCACACAGGGCGGGAGACCCAGTACTTC. This encodes CASSQDHTGRETQYF. The chain is built from TRBV4-3 and TRBJ2-5, with D perhaps matching TRBD1 (6 bases). Trimming took 0 bases from V and 5 from J, leaving 13 bases between them. The CDR3 totals 15 residues. From germline, CDR1 is LGHNA and CDR2 YSLEER.

This clone was picked up one time. This chain links TRBV11-3 with TRBJ2-7, with TRBD2 matching 13 bases. Germline V gene lookup returns CDR1 SGHNT and CDR2 YENEEA. The ends lost 4 bases at V and 4 bases at J; junction bases unmatched: 4. CDR3 size: 15 residues. The CDR3: CASSSGLAGKYEQYF. The CDR3 DNA sequence: TGTGCCAGCAGCTCGGGACTAGCGGGAAAGTACGAGCAGTACTTC.

This rearrangement joins TRBV7-6 to TRBJ1-5; the match to TRBD1 covers 9 bases. This CDR3 is 17 amino acids long. From germline, CDR1 is SGHVS and CDR2 FNYEAQ. J was trimmed by 6 bases and V by 2 bases; bases with no gene match: 11. The CDR3 protein is CASSLRSGGQGTQPQHF. The DNA for the CDR3 is TGTGCCAGCAGCTTAAGATCGGGGGGACAGGGAACTCAGCCCCAGCATTTT. The complete variable domain, with remaining parts taken from reference TRBV7-6 and TRBJ1-5, reads GAGVSQSPRYKVTKRGQDVALRCDPISGHVSLYWYRQALGQGPEFLTYFNYEAQQDKSGLPNDRFSAERPEGSISTLTIQRTEQRDSAMYRCASSLRSGGQGTQPQHFGDGTRLSIL.

V and J are TRBV9 and TRBJ2-2; the D gene is possibly TRBD2 (6 bases). The CDR3 spans 14 residues. V was shortened by 1 base and J by 4 bases, with 8 bases between the two germline ends. The germline V gene encodes CDR1 SGDLS and CDR2 YYNGEE. The CDR3 protein is CASSVPGGTGELFF. DNA for the CDR3: TGTGCCAGCAGCGTACCCGGGGGCACCGGGGAGCTGTTTTTT.

This clone has only one observation. V and J are TRBV9 and TRBJ1-4; 11 nucleotides match TRBD1. Trimming took 2 bases from V and 8 from J; bases not matched to a gene: 5. CDR1 and CDR2 (germline): SGDLS, YYNGEE. The CDR3 covers 15 residues. The CDR3 DNA sequence: TGTGCCAGCAGCGTCGGGACAGGGGGAGGCGAAAAACTGTTTTTT. Its translation: CASSVGTGGGEKLFF.

The V call is TRBV18, the J call TRBJ1-1; D is perhaps TRBD1 (5 bases). The V end lost 4 bases, the J end lost 6 bases, and 15 bases lay between the germline ends. CDR3 size: 14 residues. Germline V lookup: CDR1 KGHSH, CDR2 LQKENI. The CDR3 sequence is CASSRTGGGAEAFF. Here the CDR3 DNA reads TGTGCCAGCTCACGAACGGGGGGGGGAGCTGAAGCTTTCTTT.

The chain couples TRBV2 to TRBJ2-7; D unclear. In germline, CDR1 is SNHLY, CDR2 FYNNEI. Trimming pared 7 bases from V and 2 bases from J, leaving 9 bases between. This CDR3 is 12 amino acids long. This chain's CDR3 is CASKDGAYEQYF. The CDR3 DNA reads as TGTGCCAGCAAAGACGGAGCCTACGAGCAGTACTTC.

The V and J genes are TRBV7-6 and TRBJ2-5, with 10 bases identical to TRBD2. V lost 5 bases, J lost 1 base, and 7 bases stayed unmatched. The CDR3 sequence is 16 residues long. Germline V gene lookup returns CDR1 SGHVS and CDR2 FNYEAQ. The CDR3 is CASSPKRGGPQETQYF. In DNA, the CDR3 is TGTGCCAGCAGCCCCAAGCGGGGGGGACCCCAAGAGACCCAGTACTTC.

The gene calls are TRBV10-3 and TRBJ2-1, with D possibly being TRBD2 (5 bases). The germline CDR1 and CDR2 sequences are ENHRY and SYGVKD. The CDR3 length is 14 residues. V lost 6 bases to trimming and J lost 1 base, with 10 bases between them. The CDR3 DNA sequence: TGTGCCATCAGGGGCGGGCCGTCCTACAATGAGCAGTTCTTC. As protein: CAIRGGPSYNEQFF.

V gene TRBV5-5 combines with J gene TRBJ2-7; 8 bases match TRBD2. The V and J ends lost 0 bases and 0 bases, in that order; junction bases with no gene match: 5. The V gene's germline CDR1 is SGHKS and CDR2 YYEKEE (reference sequence). This CDR3 contains 16 residues. CDR3 sequence reads: CASSLAGGEGSYEQYF. The CDR3 DNA is TGTGCCAGCAGCTTGGCGGGAGGGGAAGGCTCCTACGAGCAGTACTTC.

V and J are TRBV4-2 and TRBJ2-2, with 9 bases identical to TRBD2. The CDR3 is 18 amino acids. The V gene end was trimmed by 1 base and the J gene end by 1 base; junction bases not matched to a gene: 7. Germline values: CDR1 LGHNA, CDR2 YNFKEQ. The CDR3 nucleotides read TGTGCCAGCAGCCAAGCTGGGACACTAGCGGGGAACACCGGGGAGCTGTTTTTT. Translating it yields CASSQAGTLAGNTGELFF.

The V gene is TRBV9, the J gene TRBJ2-5, with 8 bases that match TRBD2. CDR1 is SGDLS and CDR2 is YYNGEE in the germline V gene. The CDR3 extends over 15 amino acids. The ends lost 3 bases at V and 4 bases at J; junction bases unmatched: 8. CDR3 sequence reads: CASSGKREYPETQYF. The DNA of the CDR3 is TGTGCCAGCAGCGGAAAGCGGGAGTACCCAGAGACCCAGTACTTC.

V gene TRBV11-3 combines with J gene TRBJ1-5; maybe TRBD1 (6 bases). The CDR3 is 15 residues long. Trimming cost V 2 bases and J 6 bases, with 14 bases left between them. Germline V lookup: CDR1 SGHNT, CDR2 YENEEA. CDR3 sequence reads: CASSLPQGPGQPQHF. The DNA for the CDR3 is TGTGCCAGCAGCTTACCTCAGGGGCCGGGTCAGCCCCAGCATTTT.

The chain has TRBV4-2 and TRBJ1-4, with 11 bases identical to TRBD1. CDR1 and CDR2 (germline): LGHNA, YNFKEQ. This CDR3 spans 16 amino acids. V gave up 2 bases and J gave up 8 bases; unmatched junction bases: 7. In nucleotides, the CDR3 is TGTGCCAGCAGCCAAAGGAGGACAGGGGGCCGGGAAAAACTGTTTTTT. Residues: CASSQRRTGGREKLFF.

The V call is TRBV10-3, the J call TRBJ2-7; a possible D gene is TRBD1 (6 bases). V lost 4 bases and J 0 bases, leaving 13 bases between the germline ends. In germline, CDR1 is ENHRY, CDR2 SYGVKD. CDR3 size: 15 residues. This CDR3 is CAISAGASNSYEQYF. In nucleotides, the CDR3 is TGTGCCATCAGTGCAGGGGCGTCAAACTCCTACGAGCAGTACTTC.

This clone showed up just once. The rearrangement uses TRBV6-5 and TRBJ2-6; the D gene is possibly TRBD1 (6 bases). The germline gives CDR1 MNHEY, CDR2 SVGAGI. The CDR3 extends over 16 amino acids. Trimming removed 2 bases at V and 4 bases at J, with 12 bases between. For the CDR3, the DNA is TGTGCCAGCAGTTACGCTGCAGGGGTCGGGGCCAACGTCCTGACTTTC. Its protein is CASSYAAGVGANVLTF.

In this sample, this clone turned up a few times. The chain is built from TRBV18 and TRBJ1-5, with D perhaps matching TRBD1 (5 bases). V dropped 6 bases and J dropped 2 bases, with 17 bases sitting between them. Germline values: CDR1 KGHSH, CDR2 LQKENI. The CDR3 spans 16 residues. The CDR3 DNA reads TGTGCCAGCTCCCCGATAGGGACGGGGGGCAATCAGCCCCAGCATTTT. Amino acid sequence: CASSPIGTGGNQPQHF. The full variable domain, with the rest looked up from reference TRBV18 and TRBJ1-5, is NAGVMQNPRHLVRRRGQEARLRCSPMKGHSHVYWYRQLPEEGLKFMVYLQKENIIDESGMPKERFSAEFPKEGPSILRIQQVVRGDSAAYFCASSPIGTGGNQPQHFGDGTRLSIL.

This chain uses TRBV25-1 with TRBJ2-4, with TRBD1 matching over 9 bases. The CDR3 has 15 amino acids. Germline V gene sequence: CDR1 MGHDK, CDR2 SYGVNS. V shed 5 bases, J shed 8 bases, and the junction held 10 bases outside the gene matches. CDR3 sequence reads: CASSNRDREKDIQYF. The DNA for the CDR3 is TGTGCCAGCAGTAACAGGGACAGGGAGAAGGACATTCAGTACTTC.

V and J are TRBV4-1 and TRBJ2-6; possibly TRBD2 for D (5 bases). V lost 1 base, J lost 2 bases, and 6 bases lay in between. Germline V gene data show CDR1 as MGHRA and CDR2 as YSYEKL. This CDR3 spans 15 amino acids. The CDR3 DNA follows: TGCGCCAGCAGCCAAGCGGGGACTGGGGCCAACGTCCTGACTTTC. Its translation: CASSQAGTGANVLTF.

This chain links TRBV18 with TRBJ1-1, with 10 bases aligning to TRBD1. Germline values: CDR1 KGHSH, CDR2 LQKENI. Trimming cost V 3 bases and J 5 bases; bases outside gene matches: 3. CDR3 length: 14 residues. The CDR3 region has the DNA TGTGCCAGCTCACCTCGGACAGGGGGTACTGAAGCTTTCTTT. Its protein is CASSPRTGGTEAFF.

V usage is TRBV19 and J usage is TRBJ1-1; D remains unclear. The germline V and J ends were trimmed by 5 bases and 6 bases, with 13 bases remaining between them. This CDR3 contains 13 residues. Germline loops: CDR1 LNHDA, CDR2 SQIVND (reference sequence). CDR3 protein: CASSQTWTAEAFF. CDR3 nucleotide sequence: TGTGCCAGTAGTCAAACCTGGACTGCTGAAGCTTTCTTT.

This clone has only a few counts. The rearrangement links TRBV19 to TRBJ2-1; a possible D gene is TRBD1 (6 bases). V was shortened by 4 bases and J by 4 bases, with 11 bases between the two germline ends. Germline V gene sequence: CDR1 LNHDA, CDR2 SQIVND (reference sequence). This CDR3 is 14 amino acids long. The DNA of the CDR3 is TGTGCCAGTAGTACCCGGGACACATACAATGAGCAGTTCTTC. Protein sequence: CASSTRDTYNEQFF.

This clone was observed a handful of times. The chain has TRBV28 and TRBJ1-5, with 9 bases identical to TRBD1. The junction had 6 bases not matched to a gene; V was cut back by 6 bases and J by 0 bases. The CDR3 has 16 residues. Per germline, CDR1 MDHEN and CDR2 SYDVKM. CDR3 amino acids: CASSSGQGYSNQPQHF. The DNA for the CDR3 is TGTGCCAGCAGCTCGGGACAGGGTTATAGCAATCAGCCCCAGCATTTT.

The chain is built from TRBV4-3 and TRBJ1-2, with D tentatively TRBD1 (5 bases). The CDR3 sequence is 14 residues long. Trimming cost V 1 base and J 8 bases, with 14 bases left between them. Germline V gives CDR1 LGHNA, CDR2 YSLEER. The CDR3 region has the DNA TGCGCCAGCAGCCAAGTGCCGCTCTGGGGCGGCTACACCTTC. It translates to CASSQVPLWGGYTF.

The table lists this clone with a count of one. This chain links TRBV6-5 with TRBJ2-3; possibly TRBD2 for D (6 bases). Germline CDR1 MNHEY, CDR2 SVGAGI. Trimming removed 6 bases at V and 0 bases at J, with 13 bases between. The CDR3 sequence is 15 residues long. CDR3 residues: CASRIGLFSTDTQYF. DNA for the CDR3: TGTGCCAGCAGGATCGGACTATTCAGCACAGATACGCAGTATTTT.

There are a few counts of this clone. CDR3 in DNA: TGTGCCAGCTCCGGAGCAGCTAATCAGCCCCAGCATTTT. Translation gives CASSGAANQPQHF. This rearrangement joins TRBV18 to TRBJ1-5; D uncertain. The V end lost 6 bases, the J end lost 4 bases, and 10 bases lay between the germline ends. The CDR3 runs 13 residues. In germline, CDR1 is KGHSH, CDR2 LQKENI.

The genes are TRBV9 and TRBJ1-1; TRBD1 might be the D (6 bases). This CDR3 has 16 amino acids. The germline V gene encodes CDR1 SGDLS and CDR2 YYNGEE. V shed 3 bases and J shed 1 base, with 16 bases lying between them. The CDR3 nucleotides read TGTGCCAGCAGCGCCTCGGACAGAGGGGAGAACACTGAAGCTTTCTTT. Translated, it gives CASSASDRGENTEAFF. Drawing the rest from reference TRBV9 and TRBJ1-1, the complete variable domain is DSGVTQTPKHLITATGQRVTLRCSPRSGDLSVYWYQQSLDQGLQFLIQYYNGEERAKGNILERFSAQQFPDLHSELNLSSLELGDSALYFCASSASDRGENTEAFFGQGTRLTVV.

This clone was counted once. The V gene is TRBV3-1 (or the pseudogene TRBV3-2), the J gene TRBJ2-1, with 12 nucleotides matching TRBD1. Germline CDR1 and CDR2: LGHDT and YNNKEL (reference sequence). V lost 3 bases, J lost 8 bases, and 8 bases stayed unmatched. CDR3 size: 16 residues. This chain's CDR3 is CASSQSPGQGADEQFF. The CDR3 nucleotides read TGTGCCAGCAGCCAGAGCCCGGGACAGGGGGCCGATGAGCAGTTCTTC.

The chain is built from TRBV12-3 or TRBV12-4 and TRBJ2-1, with a possible D match to TRBD1 (6 bases). The CDR3 contains 13 residues. V was shortened by 6 bases and J by 4 bases, with 10 bases between the two germline ends. CDR3 bases: TGTGCCAGCAGCTTGGACAGTTACAATGAGCAGTTCTTC. Its protein product is CASSLDSYNEQFF.

The chain is built from TRBV5-4 and TRBJ2-3, with 9 bases aligning to TRBD2. The V gene end was trimmed by 1 base and the J gene end by 4 bases; junction bases not matched to a gene: 7. Germline V gene data show CDR1 as SGHNT and CDR2 as YYREEE (reference sequence). The CDR3 loop spans 16 amino acids. CDR3 in amino acids: CASSLKGGGAADTQYF. As DNA, the CDR3 is TGTGCCAGCAGCTTGAAGGGCGGGGGGGCGGCAGATACGCAGTATTTT.

The table lists this clone with a few counts. The J gene is TRBJ1-2, the V gene TRBV5-5; a weak D match, TRBD1 (6 bases). V lost 3 bases and J lost 6, with 12 bases in between. The germline V gene encodes CDR1 SGHKS and CDR2 YYEKEE (reference sequence). The CDR3 extends over 13 amino acids. Here the CDR3 reads CASSSRTENGYTF. CDR3 bases: TGTGCCAGCAGCTCCCGGACAGAAAATGGCTACACCTTC.